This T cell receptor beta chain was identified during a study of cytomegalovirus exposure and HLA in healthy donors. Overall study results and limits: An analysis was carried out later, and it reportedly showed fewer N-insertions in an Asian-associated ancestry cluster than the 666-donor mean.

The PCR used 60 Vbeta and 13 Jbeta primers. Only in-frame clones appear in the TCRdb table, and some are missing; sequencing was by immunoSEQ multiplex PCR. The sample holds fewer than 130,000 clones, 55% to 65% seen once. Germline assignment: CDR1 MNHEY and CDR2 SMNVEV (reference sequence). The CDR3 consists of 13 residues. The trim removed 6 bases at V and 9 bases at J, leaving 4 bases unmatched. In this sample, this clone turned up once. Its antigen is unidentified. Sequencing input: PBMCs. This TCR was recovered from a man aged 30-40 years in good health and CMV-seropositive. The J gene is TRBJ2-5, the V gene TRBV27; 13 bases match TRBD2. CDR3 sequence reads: CASRPTSGGAQYF. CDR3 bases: TGTGCCAGCAGGCCAACTAGCGGGGGGGCCCAGTACTTC.